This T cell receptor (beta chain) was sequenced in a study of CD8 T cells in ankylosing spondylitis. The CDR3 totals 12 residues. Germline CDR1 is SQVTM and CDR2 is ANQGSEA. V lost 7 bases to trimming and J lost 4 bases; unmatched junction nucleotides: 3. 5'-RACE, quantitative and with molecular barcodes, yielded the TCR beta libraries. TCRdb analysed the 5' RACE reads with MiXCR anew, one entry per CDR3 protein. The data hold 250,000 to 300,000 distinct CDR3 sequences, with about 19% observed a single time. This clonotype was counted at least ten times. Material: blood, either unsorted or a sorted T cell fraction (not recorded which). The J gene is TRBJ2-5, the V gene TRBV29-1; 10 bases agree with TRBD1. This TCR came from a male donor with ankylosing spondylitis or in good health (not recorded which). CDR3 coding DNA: TGCAGCGGGAGGACAGGGGGAGAGACCCAGTACTTC. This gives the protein CSGRTGGETQYF.